Presented here are 10 T cell receptor beta chains from one specimen sequenced in a study of blood T cell repertoires in COVID-19. The method was immunoSEQ multiplex PCR; TCRdb's version includes in-frame clones alone and lacks a portion of them. The sample has around 150,000 clones; roughly 71% are singletons. Sequenced sample: peripheral blood. These receptors all stem from a woman over 75 with acute or convalescent COVID-19.

The chain combines TRBV21-1 with TRBJ2-7; the table's D call of TRBD1 was not tested on the DNA. TRBV21-1 is tagged as a pseudogene. The CDR3 length is 13 residues. The CDR3 nucleotides are TGTGCCAGCAGCAAACAGGGATCCCACGAGCAGTACTTC. It encodes CASSKQGSHEQYF.

This sequence joins TRBV18 and TRBJ1-1; possibly TRBD1 for D (5 bases). The germline CDR1 and CDR2 sequences are KGHSH and LQKENI. V lost 5 bases to trimming and J lost 5 bases, with 12 bases between them. This CDR3 is built from 13 residues. CDR3 residues: CASSSQGGTEAFF. The CDR3 bases are TGTGCCAGCTCATCTCAGGGAGGTACTGAAGCTTTCTTT.

This clone has at least ten counts. This chain uses TRBV19 with TRBJ2-2; D possibly corresponds to TRBD1 (5 bases). V lost 11 bases, J lost 3 bases, and 13 bases lay in between. The CDR3 totals 13 residues. Germline CDR1 reads LNHDA; CDR2 reads SQIVND (reference sequence). Written as DNA, the CDR3 is TGTGCCTGTGGGAAGGGGTACACCGGGGAGCTGTTTTTT. Encoded protein: CACGKGYTGELFF.

The V and J genes are TRBV18 and TRBJ2-7; 9 nucleotides align to TRBD1. The CDR3 extends over 16 amino acids. The germline gives CDR1 KGHSH, CDR2 LQKENI. With V trimmed by 0 bases and J by 0 bases, 3 bases remained unmatched. The CDR3 loop is CASSPPTGGGSYEQYF. The DNA for the CDR3 is TGTGCCAGCTCACCACCGACAGGGGGGGGCTCCTACGAGCAGTACTTC.

The rearrangement links TRBV4-2 to TRBJ1-6, with unresolved D. Germline CDR1 is LGHNA and CDR2 is YNFKEQ. CDR3 length: 13 amino acids. V lost 1 base to trimming and J lost 8 bases, with 6 bases between them. The CDR3 DNA is TGTGCCAGCAGCCAAGTGAGGGATTCACCCCTCCACTTT. Translating gives CASSQVRDSPLHF.

This clone was seen only a few times. The chain joins TRBV4-2 to TRBJ1-5; 11 bases line up with TRBD1. Germline lookup yields CDR1 LGHNA and CDR2 YNFKEQ. CDR3 size: 17 residues. V shed 0 bases, J shed 6 bases, and the junction held 7 bases outside the gene matches. The CDR3 region is CASSQDPGTGGIQPQHF. The CDR3 nucleotides read TGTGCCAGCAGCCAAGATCCGGGGACAGGGGGGATTCAGCCCCAGCATTTT.

The chain uses TRBV10-3 and TRBJ2-1; 11 bases are shared with TRBD2. The length of the CDR3 is 14 residues. V trimming: 11 bases; J trimming: 6 bases; junction bases outside the gene matches: 9. Germline CDR1 and CDR2: ENHRY and SYGVKD. The CDR3 DNA sequence: TGTGCCGCAACGCCGGGACTAGCGGTCAATGAGCAGTTCTTC. Translation gives CAATPGLAVNEQFF.

The DNA of the CDR3 is TGTGCCAGCAGTATGGGACAGGGGAGTGGCTACACCTTC. It yields the protein CASSMGQGSGYTF. This chain joins TRBV12-3 or TRBV12-4 and TRBJ1-2; 10 bases map to TRBD1. This CDR3 comprises 13 residues. The V segment lost 5 bases and the J segment 7 bases; nucleotides outside the gene matches: 4.

The chain couples TRBV6-5 to TRBJ2-1; tentative D call: TRBD1 (6 bases). This CDR3 is 13 amino acids long. Germline CDR1 MNHEY, CDR2 SVGAGI. The V end lost 4 bases, the J end lost 5 bases, and 9 bases lay between the germline ends. The CDR3 loop is CASSSRGHNEQFF. In nucleotides, the CDR3 is TGTGCCAGCAGTTCCAGGGGCCACAATGAGCAGTTCTTC.

The chain has TRBV5-1 and TRBJ2-1; 14 bases agree with TRBD2. The length of the CDR3 is 16 residues. Losses at the gene ends were 4 bases for V and 5 bases for J; bases not matched to a gene: 5. Per the germline V gene, CDR1 is SGHRS and CDR2 is YFSETQ. The CDR3 nucleotides are TGCGCCAGCAGCCTAATGACTAGCGGGAGGGACAATGAGCAGTTCTTC. It codes for CASSLMTSGRDNEQFF.